This record covers a single T cell receptor (beta chain). This receptor's antigen is unknown. Qualities for individual bases were not recorded, and no much larger clone is one base off. Each collaborating institution followed its own protocols to collect whole blood in K2EDTA tubes. For TCRbeta analysis, collaborators shipped samples as frozen whole blood, isolated PBMCs, or DNA extracted from either of those sample types. These data originate in a study of blood T cell repertoires in COVID-19 (dated by TCRdb to 2018 to 2021). With respect to the entire study: The collaborator samples originated in the United States, Italy and Spain and spanned the acute and convalescent phases of COVID-19. A freely available public database, intended as a resource for researchers studying the immune response to SARS-CoV-2, is where the repertoires were released. Deeply sampled blood TCRbeta repertoires from subjects exposed to, actively infected with, or recovered from COVID-19 were included in the dataset. The samples were drawn from the first 160 participants of the ongoing ImmuneRACE study and from 1,254 subjects provided by 6 global collaborators. Where HLA class I and class II types were available, the types were taken from metadata supplied by the sample provider, not from assay-based typing. The prospective study material was composed of cDNA or gDNA derived from T cells, B-cell-depleted T cells, or PBMCs. A de-identified subject ID, COVID-19 status, age in years and sex were almost always included in the sample metadata. Broader findings and caveats from the paper: How much clinical and demographic metadata was included differed by source and by participant, and the metadata was provided uncurated.

The immunoSEQ Assay, a bias-controlled multiplex PCR, was used to amplify TCRbeta CDR3 regions from genomic DNA. Concerning the study's data processing: Within the assay, amplification of reference gene primers was used to estimate how many nucleated cells each sample contained. To quantify the absolute abundance of each unique TCRbeta CDR3 rearrangement, sequence reads were collapsed and filtered. For each sample, productive Simpson clonality was calculated as the square root of Simpson's diversity index over productive rearrangements. TCRdb provides this immuneACCESS table in a form limited to in-frame rearrangements. Some clones are lacking; in checked studies, under half of them reflect an unresolved V gene, and why the rest are absent is not known. V and J calls and clone size are those listed in that table; D and trimming were worked out from the DNA. Here the sample has around 6,000 clones; roughly four fifths occur a single time. The top ten constitute more than 13% of the sample.

V trim: 8 bases; J trim: 0 bases; unmatched bases: 3. The CDR3 goes from the cysteine to the phenylalanine over 14 residues. The sequence is cut down to CDR3 DNA, 42 bases in frame from base 1. The germline V gene (reference sequence) supplies CDR1 LNHDA and CDR2 SQIVND. The sequencing sample was made of peripheral blood. The origin of this receptor is a man aged 55 to 70 with acute or convalescent COVID-19. The sequence joins TRBV19 to TRBJ1-3; 8 junctional bases match TRBD1. The CDR3 region: CASQDRVSGNTIYF. The bases read TGTGCCAGTCAGGACAGGGTCTCTGGAAACACCATATATTTT.